This TCR beta chain was profiled in a study of tissue T cells after allogeneic stem cell transplantation. Points from the study as a whole: In patients and mice, blood and spleen missed much of tissue repertoire.

Time point specified: mouse harvest day 7 after allogeneic transplant. The graft held 10^6 splenic CD5+ T cells and 10^7 T-cell-depleted bone marrow cells. B6 (H2b) cells into BALB/c (H2d) mice; tissues taken at day 7 or 14. TCRdb's table, derived via immunoSEQ multiplex PCR, lists solely in-frame clones and lacks some. This sample has thousands of clones; about 46% occur once, and the top ten carry under 5%. Note on this clone: No antigen is known for it. Gene names are mouse gene names. The read terminates 1 residue ahead of where the CDR3 ends, so the germline J gene completes it.

J gave up 9 bases and V 1 base, and 3 bases lay outside the gene matches. Looked up from germline, CDR1 is NNHDY and CDR2 is SYVADS. The CDR3 consists of 13 residues. The sample consisted of gut tissue. The clonotype was recovered from a female BALB/c mouse given C57BL/6 T cells with graft-versus-host disease after an allogeneic hematopoietic cell transplant. This rearrangement joins TRBV13-3 to TRBJ1-3, with 8 bases matching TRBD1. The CDR3 bases that were read are TGTGCCAGCAGTGATTTCAGGGGGCTTACGCTCTAT. It is translated as CASSDFRGLTLY. From start to end, the CDR3 is CASSDFRGLTLYF.